Below, 4 T cell receptor beta chains from the same sample are listed, as sequenced in a study of shared T cell receptors in the human thymus. Assay: immunoSEQ multiplex PCR; the TCRdb copy retains only in-frame clones and omits some. Among tens of thousands of clones listed, about 95% were seen once. Sequencing used thymocytes. Receptors originate from a human donor.

Details on this clone: The junction departs from the called germline gene at one end, perhaps through a read error. The genes are TRBV6-1 and TRBJ1-5, with D possibly matching TRBD1 (5 bases). Germline V gives CDR1 MNHNS, CDR2 SASEGT. The CDR3 is 15 residues long. The DNA of the CDR3 is TGTGCCAGCAGTGAACCAGGGTATAGCAATCAGCCCCAGCGTTTT. Amino acid sequence: CASSEPGYSNQPQRF.

Notes on this clone: Other nucleotide sequences from this sample produce the same CDR3. V and J are TRBV5-1 and TRBJ2-1; 7 bases match TRBD1. The CDR3 contains 20 residues. Trimming at V came to 4 bases and at J to 0 bases, leaving 19 bases not matched to a gene. Germline loops: CDR1 SGHRS, CDR2 YFSETQ. The CDR3 reads CASSLRQGPYHSSSYNEQFF. The CDR3 DNA is TGCGCCAGCAGCCTCCGACAGGGACCATACCACTCCAGCTCCTACAATGAGCAGTTCTTC.

The chain recombines TRBV28 with TRBJ1-2; D is undetermined. Germline V gene data show CDR1 as MDHEN and CDR2 as SYDVKM. V lost 7 bases and J lost 0, with 9 bases in between. The CDR3 is 13 amino acids. CDR3 DNA sequence: TGTGCCAGCACCGTGCGTGCTAACTATGGCTACACCTTC. As protein: CASTVRANYGYTF.

The chain joins TRBV9 to TRBJ1-2, with D hard to call. Trimming pared 0 bases from V and 8 bases from J, leaving 8 bases between. The CDR3 loop spans 12 amino acids. In germline, CDR1 is SGDLS, CDR2 YYNGEE. The CDR3 is CASSVEVDGYTF. The CDR3 region has the DNA TGTGCCAGCAGCGTAGAGGTCGACGGCTACACCTTC.